This T cell receptor beta chain was retrieved from a study of cytomegalovirus exposure and HLA in healthy donors. General observations from the study: The authors listed some 150 TCR beta chains as cytomegalovirus-associated. In vitro, three CMV-associated chains proved specific for CMV antigens.

The table lists this clone with a count of one. Its antigen remains unknown. The CDR3 is made up of 16 amino acids. Germline V gene lookup returns CDR1 SGHTA and CDR2 FQGNSA. Trimming removed 1 base from V and 4 bases from J, with 16 bases in between. The donors were members of the validation cohort, which comprised 90 to 150 subjects and was separate from the first cohort of 670 or so subjects. Repertoires were generated with immunoSEQ multiplex PCR, while TCRdb's copy carries only in-frame clones and drops some. The sample has approximately 100,000 clones, about 94% seen once. The chain uses TRBV7-2 and TRBJ2-5; D is unclear. Sequencing input: PBMCs. The source of this sequence is a woman under 40 in good health and CMV-seropositive. The CDR3 sequence is CASSLGPVTSLETQYF. CDR3 nucleotide sequence: TGTGCCAGCAGCTTAGGCCCGGTTACGAGCCTAGAGACCCAGTACTTC.